This TCR beta chain was profiled in a study of identical twins. Notes on the study in general: Possibly, invariant MAIT and iNKT cells partly confounded zero-insertion analyses.

This clonotype was picked up many times. Its antigen is as yet unknown. TCRdb reprocessed the 5' RACE reads with MiXCR, giving one entry per CDR3 protein. The data hold roughly 710,000 distinct CDR3 sequences, with 5.5% to 6.5% observed a single time. Germline-derived CDR1 and CDR2 are LGHDT and YNNKEL (reference sequence). V dropped 4 bases and J dropped 8 bases, with 18 bases sitting between them. The CDR3 loop spans 15 amino acids. J is TRBJ2-1 and V is TRBV3-1; D is undetermined. The sample was naive T cells sorted from blood. The receptor comes from a man between 18 and 35 years old in good health. The CDR3 DNA sequence: TGTGCCAGCAGCCCCCTAGTAGCAAGGGCGGATGAGCAGTTCTTC. Protein sequence: CASSPLVARADEQFF.